This TCR beta chain was captured in a study of T cells in Graves' hyperthyroidism and ophthalmopathy. Patients aged 18 to 65 had newly diagnosed hyperthyroidism that had lasted under 2 months. In making diagnoses, clinical symptoms, serum thyroxine and TRAb, thyroid ultrasound and orbital computed tomography were all used. Ten or more counts support this clonotype. Germline V lookup: CDR1 KGHSH, CDR2 LQKENI. The CDR3 contains 16 residues. V shed 3 bases, J shed 5 bases, and the junction held 9 bases outside the gene matches. Amplification targeted TCR beta CDR3 regions from RNA transcripts. Carried out on the TCR CDR3, a first-round RT-PCR used the HTBI primer set. From the multiplex PCR reads, TCRdb called clonotypes with MiXCR, one entry per CDR3 protein. The sample lists 300,000 to 450,000 distinct CDR3 sequences, around 16% occurring once.

The sequenced sample consisted of blood. The rearrangement uses TRBV18 and TRBJ2-1, with TRBD2 identical over 8 bases. The receptor comes from a woman aged 18-29 years with Graves' hyperthyroidism that later progressed to Graves' ophthalmopathy. Here the CDR3 reads CASSPELAGPHNEQFF. Written as DNA, the CDR3 is TGTGCCAGCTCACCCGAATTAGCGGGGCCACACAATGAGCAGTTCTTC. The full variable domain, in which reference TRBV18 and TRBJ2-1 provide the parts outside the CDR3, is NAGVMQNPRHLVRRRGQEARLRCSPMKGHSHVYWYRQLPEEGLKFMVYLQKENIIDESGMPKERFSAEFPKEGPSILRIQQVVRGDSAAYFCASSPELAGPHNEQFFGPGTRLTVL.